The 9 T cell receptor beta chains below come from one sample, sequenced in a study of shared clonotypes between healthy human individuals. Naive CD8 cells lacked CD45RO, underwent positive selection for CCR7 and left out terminally differentiated effector memory CD45RA+ cells. TCRdb's table, derived via immunoSEQ multiplex PCR, lists solely in-frame clones and lacks some. The profile shows about 600,000 clones, 95% to 98% of them singletons. Sequencing input: naive CD8+ T cells sorted from blood. The receptors shown here come from a man younger than 45 in good health.

This chain uses TRBV7-9 with TRBJ2-7; TRBD1 matches 7 bases. CDR3 length: 15 amino acids. Germline V gene sequence: CDR1 SEHNR, CDR2 FQNEAQ (reference sequence). V shed 4 bases and J 3 bases; nucleotides not matched to a gene: 9. The CDR3 sequence: CASSSRQGLRYEQYF. As DNA, the CDR3 is TGTGCCAGCAGCTCCCGACAGGGCCTTCGCTACGAGCAGTACTTC.

The V gene is TRBV14, the J gene TRBJ2-7, with D maybe TRBD1 (6 bases). V gave up 0 bases and J gave up 3 bases, with 9 bases separating them. CDR1 and CDR2 (germline): SGHDN, FVKESK. CDR3 length: 14 amino acids. The CDR3 is CASSQEPGVYEQYF. The CDR3 DNA follows: TGTGCCAGCAGCCAAGAGCCAGGGGTCTACGAGCAGTACTTC. The full variable domain, its missing parts supplied by reference TRBV14 and TRBJ2-7, is EAGVTQFPSHSVIEKGQTVTLRCDPISGHDNLYWYRRVMGKEIKFLLHFVKESKQDESGMPNNRFLAERTGGTYSTLKVQPAELEDSGVYFCASSQEPGVYEQYFGPGTRLTVT.

The chain employs TRBV6-6 and TRBJ1-5; possibly TRBD1 for D (6 bases). Germline values: CDR1 MNHNY, CDR2 SVGAGI (reference sequence). The CDR3 runs to 15 residues. V shed 5 bases and J shed 6 bases, with 17 bases lying between them. The CDR3 reads CASSGGRRDGQPQHF. DNA for the CDR3: TGTGCCAGCAGTGGGGGCCGAAGGGATGGTCAGCCCCAGCATTTT.

V gene TRBV7-8 combines with J gene TRBJ1-5, with 11 bases identical to TRBD1. Germline V lookup: CDR1 SGHVS, CDR2 FQNEAQ. This CDR3 has 14 amino acids. The V segment lost 8 bases and the J segment 5 bases; nucleotides outside the gene matches: 5. CDR3 sequence: CASRGTGGDQPQHF. CDR3 coding DNA: TGTGCCAGCCGCGGGACAGGGGGAGATCAGCCCCAGCATTTT.

This chain joins TRBV7-2 and TRBJ2-3; a possible D gene is TRBD2 (5 bases). Looked up from germline, CDR1 is SGHTA and CDR2 is FQGNSA. There are 16 residues in the CDR3. Trimming removed 3 bases at V and 2 bases at J, with 15 bases between. As DNA, the CDR3 is TGTGCCAGCAGCTTCCTCTCCGCGGGTTTCACAGATACGCAGTATTTT. It encodes CASSFLSAGFTDTQYF.

This clone was detected once. V and J are TRBV7-8 and TRBJ2-1; 9 positions match TRBD2. The CDR3 runs 16 residues. Per the germline V gene, CDR1 is SGHVS and CDR2 is FQNEAQ. Losses at the gene ends were 2 bases for V and 2 bases for J; bases not matched to a gene: 4. The CDR3 spells CASSLLREGPYNEQFF. The CDR3 DNA reads TGTGCCAGCAGCTTATTGCGGGAGGGCCCCTACAATGAGCAGTTCTTC.

This chain joins TRBV6-5 and TRBJ2-6; 7 bases fit TRBD2. Germline CDR1 is MNHEY and CDR2 is SVGAGI. The J segment lost 4 bases and the V segment lost 5 bases, leaving 5 bases of the junction unmatched. The CDR3 has 15 residues. Here the CDR3 reads CASSIGLGGANVLTF. The CDR3 nucleotides are TGTGCCAGCAGTATAGGACTAGGCGGGGCCAACGTCCTGACTTTC.

The chain's CDR3 is CASSLGIGQAFF. In DNA, the CDR3 is TGTGCCAGCAGTTTAGGAATAGGGCAAGCTTTCTTT. V usage is TRBV27 and J usage is TRBJ1-1; D remains unclear. The CDR3 runs to 12 residues. Deletions cut 2 bases from V and 9 bases from J, with 10 bases between. CDR1 and CDR2 (germline): MNHEY, SMNVEV (reference sequence).

As regards this clone: The junction does not match germline at one end; this may be a read error. This chain connects TRBV5-1 to TRBJ2-1; 8 bases align to TRBD2. The germline gives CDR1 SGHRS, CDR2 YFSETQ. The CDR3 extends over 14 amino acids. The CDR3 reads CASRLGLDPNEQFF. The DNA for the CDR3 is TGCGCCAGCAGATTGGGACTAGATCCCAATGAGCAGTTCTTC.